The entry that follows covers one TCR beta chain sequence. Its antigen is unidentified. This record belongs to a study of cytomegalovirus exposure and HLA in healthy donors. Study results and caveats: The authors enumerated over 150 TCR beta chains as linked to cytomegalovirus. Some public TCRs appeared in many individuals, while most sequences were rare.

While the first cohort had fewer than 850 subjects, the donors belonged to the separate validation cohort of over a hundred subjects. Libraries were prepared by immunoSEQ multiplex PCR; TCRdb keeps only in-frame clonotypes and omits some of them. The sample yields about 98,000 clones, less than 90% seen once. The clonotype was recovered from a man between 18 and 35 years old in good health and CMV-seropositive. The sample consisted of PBMCs.

This CDR3 reads CTSSQGKWHF. CDR3 coding DNA: TGCACCAGCAGCCAAGGAAAATGGCACTTC. This chain connects TRBV1 to TRBJ2-5; no DNA check was done on the table's D call, TRBD1. TRBV1 represents a pseudogene. This CDR3 is built from 10 residues.